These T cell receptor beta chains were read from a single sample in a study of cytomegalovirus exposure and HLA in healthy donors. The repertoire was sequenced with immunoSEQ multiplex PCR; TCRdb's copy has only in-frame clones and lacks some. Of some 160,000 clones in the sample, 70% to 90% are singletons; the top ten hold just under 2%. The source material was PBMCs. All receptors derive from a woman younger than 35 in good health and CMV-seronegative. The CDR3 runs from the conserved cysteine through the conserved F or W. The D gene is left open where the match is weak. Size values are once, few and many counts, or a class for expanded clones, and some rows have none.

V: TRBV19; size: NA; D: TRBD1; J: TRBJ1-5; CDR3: CASTFRGRTINSNQPQHF; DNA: TGTGCCAGTACTTTCAGGGGGAGGACGATTAATAGCAATCAGCCCCAGCATTTT
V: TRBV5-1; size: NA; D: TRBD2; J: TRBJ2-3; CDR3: CASSLGLLAASTDTQYF; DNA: TGCGCCAGCAGCTTGGGACTCCTAGCGGCTAGCACAGATACGCAGTATTTT
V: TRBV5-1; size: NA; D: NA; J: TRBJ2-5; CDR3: CASSLELQGLSTQYF; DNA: TGCGCCAGCAGCTTGGAGTTACAGGGCCTGTCGACCCAGTACTTC
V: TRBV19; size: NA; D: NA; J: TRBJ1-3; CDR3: CASSFGGNTIYF; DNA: TGTGCCAGTAGTTTCGGGGGAAACACCATATATTTT
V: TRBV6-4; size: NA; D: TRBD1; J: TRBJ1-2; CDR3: CASSEGTGAGYTF; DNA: TGTGCCAGCAGTGAAGGGACAGGGGCTGGCTACACCTTC
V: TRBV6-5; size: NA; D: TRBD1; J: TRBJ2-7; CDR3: CASSLGTGYYEQYF; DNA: TGTGCCAGCAGCCTAGGGACAGGGTATTACGAGCAGTACTTC
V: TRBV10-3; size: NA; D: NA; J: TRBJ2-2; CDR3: CAISATSTGELFF; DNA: TGTGCCATCAGTGCAACTAGTACCGGGGAGCTGTTTTTT
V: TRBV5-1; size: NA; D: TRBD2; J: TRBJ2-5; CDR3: CASSFLAGFQETQYF; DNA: TGCGCCAGCAGCTTCCTAGCGGGCTTTCAAGAGACCCAGTACTTC
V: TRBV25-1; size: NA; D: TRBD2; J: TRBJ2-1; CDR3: CASSEPSGSSYNEQFF; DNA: TGTGCCAGCAGTGAGCCTAGCGGGAGTTCCTACAATGAGCAGTTCTTC
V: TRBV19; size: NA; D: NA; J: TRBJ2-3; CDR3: CASSMAPSRGTQYF; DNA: TGTGCCAGTAGTATGGCCCCGTCTAGGGGTACGCAGTATTTT
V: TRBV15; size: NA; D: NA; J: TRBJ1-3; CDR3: CATSREGSGATSGNTIYF; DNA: TGTGCCACCAGCAGAGAAGGGTCAGGGGCTACCTCTGGAAACACCATATATTTT
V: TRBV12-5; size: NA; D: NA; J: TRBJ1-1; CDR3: CASGPPGTRENTEAFF; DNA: TGTGCTAGTGGACCCCCCGGCACCAGGGAGAACACTGAAGCTTTCTTT
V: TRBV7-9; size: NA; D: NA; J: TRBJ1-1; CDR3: CASSLDGGGYTEAFF; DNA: TGTGCCAGCAGCTTAGACGGCGGAGGGTACACTGAAGCTTTCTTT
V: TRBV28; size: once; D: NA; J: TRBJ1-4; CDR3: CASSLRRGGEKLFF; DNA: TGTGCCAGCAGTTTGCGAAGAGGAGGGGAAAAACTGTTTTTT
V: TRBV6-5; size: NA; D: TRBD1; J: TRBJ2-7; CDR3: CASSYSNRGWRYF; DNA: TGTGCCAGCAGTTACTCGAACAGGGGATGGAGGTACTTC
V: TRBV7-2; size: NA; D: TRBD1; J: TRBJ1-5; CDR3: CASSVDRASQPQHF; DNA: TGTGCCAGCAGCGTCGACAGGGCATCTCAGCCCCAGCATTTT
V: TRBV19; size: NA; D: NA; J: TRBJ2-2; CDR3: CASSIGRVVTGSTGELFF; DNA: TGTGCCAGTAGTATAGGTCGGGTTGTGACTGGGTCCACCGGGGAGCTGTTTTTT
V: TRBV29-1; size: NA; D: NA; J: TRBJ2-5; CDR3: CSVEDRGWETQYF; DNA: TGCAGCGTTGAAGACAGGGGTTGGGAGACCCAGTACTTC
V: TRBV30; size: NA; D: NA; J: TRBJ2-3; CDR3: CARSLGPPGTQYF; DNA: TGTGCCCGTTCTCTAGGCCCCCCCGGTACGCAGTATTTT
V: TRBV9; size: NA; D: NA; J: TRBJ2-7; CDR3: CASSVGGVSYEQYF; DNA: TGTGCCAGCAGCGTAGGCGGGGTCTCCTACGAGCAGTACTTC
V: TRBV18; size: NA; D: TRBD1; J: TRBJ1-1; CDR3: CASSFLTGGRAEAFF; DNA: TGTGCCAGCTCATTTTTGACAGGGGGCCGGGCTGAAGCTTTCTTT
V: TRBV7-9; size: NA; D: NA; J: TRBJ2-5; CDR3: CASSRGEVQETQYF; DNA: TGTGCCAGCAGTCGCGGGGAGGTCCAAGAGACCCAGTACTTC
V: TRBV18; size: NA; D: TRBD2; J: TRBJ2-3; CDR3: CASSPRTSGKDTQYF; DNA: TGTGCCAGCTCACCCCGGACTAGCGGGAAAGATACGCAGTATTTT
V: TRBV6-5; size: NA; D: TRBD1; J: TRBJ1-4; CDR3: CASTPSGQAHEKLFF; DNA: TGTGCCAGCACTCCGTCGGGACAGGCTCATGAAAAACTGTTTTTT
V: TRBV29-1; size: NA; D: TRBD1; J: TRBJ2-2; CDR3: CSVRDRVWETGELFF; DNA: TGCAGCGTTAGGGACAGGGTATGGGAAACCGGGGAGCTGTTTTTT
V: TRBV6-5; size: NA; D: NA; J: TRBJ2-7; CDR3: CASTRGGGYYEQYF; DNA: TGTGCCAGCACGAGGGGAGGGGGTTACTACGAGCAGTACTTC
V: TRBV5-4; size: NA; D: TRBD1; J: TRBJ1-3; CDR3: CASSLAAIPGQPSGNTIYF; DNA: TGTGCCAGCAGCTTGGCTGCCATCCCGGGACAGCCTTCTGGAAACACCATATATTTT
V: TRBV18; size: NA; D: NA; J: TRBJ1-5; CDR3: CASSPLSYGQPQHF; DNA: TGTGCCAGCTCACCTCTTTCATACGGTCAGCCCCAGCATTTT
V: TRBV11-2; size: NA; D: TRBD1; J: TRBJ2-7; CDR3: CASSLGTGGPYEQYF; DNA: TGTGCCAGCAGCTTAGGGACAGGGGGCCCCTACGAGCAGTACTTC
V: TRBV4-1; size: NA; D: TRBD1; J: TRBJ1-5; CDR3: CASSQEQGASNQPQHF; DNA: TGCGCCAGCAGCCAGGAACAGGGGGCGAGCAATCAGCCCCAGCATTTT
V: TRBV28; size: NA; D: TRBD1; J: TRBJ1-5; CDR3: CASSPPGQGAFGPQHF; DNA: TGTGCCAGCAGTCCCCCCGGACAGGGGGCGTTTGGACCCCAGCATTTT
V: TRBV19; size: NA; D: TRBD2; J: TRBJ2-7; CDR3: CASSAGLASYEQYF; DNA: TGTGCCAGTAGTGCCGGACTAGCGTCTTACGAGCAGTACTTC
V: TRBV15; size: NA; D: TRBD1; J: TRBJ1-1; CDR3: CATSRRPGTGNTEAFF; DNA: TGTGCCACCAGCAGACGTCCCGGGACAGGGAACACTGAAGCTTTCTTT
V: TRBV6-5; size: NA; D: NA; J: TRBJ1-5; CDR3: CASKAPGSNQPQHF; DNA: TGTGCCAGCAAAGCGCCCGGAAGCAATCAGCCCCAGCATTTT
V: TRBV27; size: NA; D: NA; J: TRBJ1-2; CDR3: CASSSQGNYGYTF; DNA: TGTGCCAGCAGTTCTCAGGGTAACTATGGCTACACCTTC
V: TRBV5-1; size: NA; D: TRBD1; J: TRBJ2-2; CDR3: CASSGTGGAGELFF; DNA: TGCGCCAGCAGCGGGACAGGGGGTGCCGGGGAGCTGTTTTTT
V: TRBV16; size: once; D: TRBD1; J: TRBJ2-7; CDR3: CASSQGQGGNEQYF; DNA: TGTGCCAGCAGCCAGGGACAGGGAGGCAACGAGCAGTACTTC
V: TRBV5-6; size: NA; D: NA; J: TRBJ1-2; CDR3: CASSLRDNYGYTF; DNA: TGTGCCAGCAGCTTGCGGGATAACTATGGCTACACCTTC
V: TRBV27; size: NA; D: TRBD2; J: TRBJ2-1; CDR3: CASSSTTSGYNEQFF; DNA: TGTGCCAGCAGTTCAACGACTAGCGGATACAATGAGCAGTTCTTC
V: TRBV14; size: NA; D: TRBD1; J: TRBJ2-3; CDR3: CASSQGQGSDYPTDTQYF; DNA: TGTGCCAGCAGCCAAGGACAGGGAAGTGATTATCCTACGGATACGCAGTATTTT
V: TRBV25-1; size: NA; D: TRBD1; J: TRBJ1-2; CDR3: CANSEQQGAGGYTF; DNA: TGTGCCAACAGTGAACAACAGGGGGCGGGAGGCTACACCTTC
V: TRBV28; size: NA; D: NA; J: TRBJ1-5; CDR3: CATHRRQSNQPQHF; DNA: TGTGCCACCCACCGACGACAGTCCAATCAGCCCCAGCATTTT
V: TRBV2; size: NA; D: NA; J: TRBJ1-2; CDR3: CASSYTDRAYYGYTF; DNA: TGTGCCAGCAGTTACACCGACAGAGCCTACTATGGCTACACCTTC
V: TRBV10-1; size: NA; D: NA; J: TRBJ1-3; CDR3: CASSADSSGNTIYF; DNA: TGCGCCAGCAGCGCGGACAGCTCTGGAAACACCATATATTTT
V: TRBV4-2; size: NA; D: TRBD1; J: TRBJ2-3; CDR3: CASSEGDRSTDTQYF; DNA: TGTGCCAGCAGCGAAGGGGACAGAAGCACAGATACGCAGTATTTT
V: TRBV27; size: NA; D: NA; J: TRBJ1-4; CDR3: CASSRSISTGFGTNEKLFF; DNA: TGTGCCAGCAGTCGATCCATCTCGACAGGCTTCGGAACTAATGAAAAACTGTTTTTT